The rows below give T cell receptor beta chains drawn from one sample of a study of cytomegalovirus exposure and HLA in healthy donors. Sequencing was performed with immunoSEQ multiplex PCR; in TCRdb, only in-frame clones are kept and a portion is missing. Among tens of thousands of clones, 65% to 85% were seen once, and the ten largest hold approximately 2.8%. The sequenced sample consisted of PBMCs. These receptors were taken from a man under 40 in good health and CMV-seronegative. CDR3s include the opening cysteine and the closing phenylalanine or tryptophan. D genes are given only for firm matches. Expanded clones are given a class, and other clones once, few, many or no size at all.

v_gene	j_gene	d_gene	abundance	CDR3nt	CDR3aa
TRBV30	TRBJ2-5	TRBD1	NA	TGTGCCTGGAGTGTACCCCCCGCCAGTACAGGGGTATCGGAGACCCAGTACTTC	CAWSVPPASTGVSETQYF
TRBV7-9	TRBJ2-7	NA	NA	TGTGCCAGCAGCCCAGGTCAGGCGTCCTACGAGCAGTACTTC	CASSPGQASYEQYF
TRBV6-1	TRBJ1-6	NA	NA	TGTGCCAGCAGTGAGGTTCTTAGGGGCTCCGTCTATAATTCACCCCTCCACTTT	CASSEVLRGSVYNSPLHF
TRBV4-1	TRBJ1-5	TRBD1	NA	TGCGCCAGCAGCCAATTTGGACAGGGTGGGAATCAGCCCCAGCATTTT	CASSQFGQGGNQPQHF
TRBV7-9	TRBJ2-7	TRBD1	NA	TGTGCCAGCACTGGGGACAGGGGGGCCTACGAGCAGTACTTC	CASTGDRGAYEQYF
TRBV7-9	TRBJ1-5	NA	NA	TGTGCCAGCAGCTTAGGTCTTGATCAGCCCCAGCATTTT	CASSLGLDQPQHF
TRBV6-1	TRBJ2-7	TRBD1	NA	TGTGCCAGCAGTGCCGGGACAGGTACTTTTTACGAGCAGTACTTC	CASSAGTGTFYEQYF
TRBV27	TRBJ1-1	TRBD1	few	TGTGCCAGCAGTCGGGACAGGGGGATGAACACTGAAGCTTTCTTT	CASSRDRGMNTEAFF
TRBV12-5	TRBJ2-7	TRBD1	NA	TGTGCTAGTGGCGCCGGGACAGGGACCCACGAGCAGTACTTC	CASGAGTGTHEQYF
TRBV6-1	TRBJ1-2	TRBD1	NA	TGTGCCAGCAACCCCGGGACAGATGGCTACACCTTC	CASNPGTDGYTF
TRBV12-5	TRBJ1-5	TRBD1	NA	TGTGCTAGTGGTTCCTCAGGGGGCTTAGGTCAGCCCCAGCATTTT	CASGSSGGLGQPQHF
TRBV6-6	TRBJ1-1	NA	NA	TGTGCCAGCAGTACCCAGGGGTCTGGAAACACTGAAGCTTTCTTT	CASSTQGSGNTEAFF
TRBV2	TRBJ1-4	NA	NA	TGTGCCAGCAGGCCTACAGGGAATAATGAAAAACTGTTTTTT	CASRPTGNNEKLFF
TRBV30	TRBJ1-2	NA	NA	TGTGCCTGGAGTGGGGGCCAGGGACATAACTATGGCTACACCTTC	CAWSGGQGHNYGYTF
TRBV6-6	TRBJ2-1	NA	NA	TGTGCCAGCAGATCTCGAGATGAGCAGTTCTTC	CASRSRDEQFF
TRBV7-8	TRBJ1-2	TRBD1	NA	TGTGCCAGCAGTACCGAAGCCCAGGGGGAGGGCTACACCTTC	CASSTEAQGEGYTF
TRBV7-2	TRBJ1-1	NA	NA	TGTGCCAGCAGGCCACCAGGTTGGTCCCGCACTGAAGCTTTCTTT	CASRPPGWSRTEAFF
TRBV12-5	TRBJ2-5	TRBD1	NA	TGTGCTAGTGGACGGGACAGGGGGAGCCATGCCGCCCTCCAAGAGACCCAGTACTTC	CASGRDRGSHAALQETQYF
TRBV14	TRBJ1-2	NA	NA	TGTGCCAGCAGCCAAGATTGGCCGCCGAACTATGGCTACACCTTC	CASSQDWPPNYGYTF